This is a list of T cell receptor beta chains from one sample in a study of blood T cell dynamics during melanoma immunotherapy. Measured with immunoSEQ multiplex PCR; TCRdb has only the in-frame clones, and not every one. The sample consists of more than 10,000 clones, 70% to 90% of them appearing once. The sequenced sample was blood, obtained from a patient treated with checkpoint blockade. The receptor source for this set is a human donor with melanoma. Both conserved end residues are part of each CDR3. The order of the fields is V gene, J gene, clone size, D gene, CDR3 length, CDR3 protein, CDR3 DNA. A D gene is named only where the DNA matches it firmly. Rows give clone size only sometimes, using once, few, many, or a class for an expanded clone.

v_gene: TRBV5-1; j_gene: TRBJ2-3; abundance: -; d_gene: -; len: 15; CDR3aa: CASRVQAVSTDTQYF; CDR3nt: TGCGCCAGCAGGGTTCAGGCCGTTAGCACAGATACGCAGTATTTT
v_gene: TRBV5-1; j_gene: TRBJ2-3; abundance: -; d_gene: -; len: 15; CDR3aa: CASSSYTGSRNTQYF; CDR3nt: TGCGCCAGCAGCTCCTACACAGGAAGTCGGAATACGCAGTATTTT
v_gene: TRBV5-1; j_gene: TRBJ2-5; abundance: -; d_gene: TRBD2; len: 19; CDR3aa: CASSLVGPSSGGLQETQYF; CDR3nt: TGCGCCAGCAGCTTGGTCGGTCCGTCTAGCGGGGGTCTTCAAGAGACCCAGTACTTC
v_gene: TRBV13; j_gene: TRBJ1-5; abundance: once; d_gene: -; len: 12; CDR3aa: CASSLTPGPQHF; CDR3nt: TGTGCCAGCAGCTTAACACCGGGGCCCCAGCATTTT
v_gene: TRBV9; j_gene: TRBJ2-7; abundance: -; d_gene: -; len: 15; CDR3aa: CASSVGEGASYEQYF; CDR3nt: TGTGCCAGCAGCGTTGGGGAGGGGGCATCCTACGAGCAGTACTTC
v_gene: TRBV7-9; j_gene: TRBJ2-2; abundance: once; d_gene: -; len: 15; CDR3aa: CASSWGGFDTGELFF; CDR3nt: TGTGCCAGCAGCTGGGGGGGCTTCGACACCGGGGAGCTGTTTTTT
v_gene: TRBV12-5; j_gene: TRBJ2-1; abundance: -; d_gene: -; len: 16; CDR3aa: CASGWRGGGFYNEQFF; CDR3nt: TGTGCTAGTGGTTGGCGGGGCGGGGGCTTCTACAATGAGCAGTTCTTC
v_gene: TRBV9; j_gene: TRBJ1-6; abundance: -; d_gene: -; len: 13; CDR3aa: CASSVTSNSPLHF; CDR3nt: TGTGCCAGCAGCGTAACTAGTAATTCACCCCTCCACTTT
v_gene: TRBV11-2; j_gene: TRBJ2-5; abundance: -; d_gene: -; len: 13; CDR3aa: CASSLGRRETQYF; CDR3nt: TGTGCCAGCAGCTTAGGCCGAAGGGAGACCCAGTACTTC
v_gene: TRBV7-2; j_gene: TRBJ2-2; abundance: -; d_gene: -; len: 13; CDR3aa: CASSPISGGELFF; CDR3nt: TGTGCCAGCAGCCCCATTTCGGGCGGGGAGCTGTTTTTT
v_gene: TRBV5-1; j_gene: TRBJ2-7; abundance: -; d_gene: TRBD1; len: 14; CDR3aa: CASSLQQGVGEQYF; CDR3nt: TGCGCCAGCAGCTTGCAACAGGGGGTTGGGGAGCAGTACTTC
v_gene: TRBV11-1; j_gene: TRBJ2-5; abundance: -; d_gene: TRBD1; len: 13; CDR3aa: CASSLDRGETQYF; CDR3nt: TGTGCCAGCAGCCTGGACAGGGGAGAGACCCAGTACTTC
v_gene: TRBV7-2; j_gene: TRBJ2-7; abundance: few; d_gene: -; len: 12; CDR3aa: CASSLVGVEQYF; CDR3nt: TGTGCCAGCAGCTTAGTGGGAGTCGAGCAGTACTTC
v_gene: TRBV2; j_gene: TRBJ1-2; abundance: -; d_gene: -; len: 14; CDR3aa: CASTQGRTGNGYTF; CDR3nt: TGTGCCAGCACCCAGGGGCGGACGGGTAACGGCTACACCTTC
v_gene: TRBV7-8; j_gene: TRBJ2-1; abundance: once; d_gene: -; len: 16; CDR3aa: CASSSGVGSSYNEQFF; CDR3nt: TGTGCCAGCAGCTCAGGGGTCGGGAGCTCCTACAATGAGCAGTTCTTC
v_gene: TRBV27; j_gene: TRBJ2-7; abundance: -; d_gene: -; len: 19; CDR3aa: CASSPPVLGPPQRSYEQYF; CDR3nt: TGTGCCAGCAGTCCTCCAGTATTGGGGCCACCACAGAGGTCCTACGAGCAGTACTTC
v_gene: TRBV7-8; j_gene: TRBJ1-2; abundance: -; d_gene: -; len: 13; CDR3aa: CASSPHTAGRYTF; CDR3nt: TGTGCCAGCAGCCCCCATACCGCTGGGAGGTACACCTTC
v_gene: TRBV7-9; j_gene: TRBJ1-1; abundance: -; d_gene: -; len: 14; CDR3aa: CASSADRRVTEAFF; CDR3nt: TGTGCCAGCAGCGCCGACAGGAGGGTGACTGAAGCTTTCTTT
v_gene: TRBV18; j_gene: TRBJ2-7; abundance: -; d_gene: -; len: 13; CDR3aa: CASSRAGGYEQYF; CDR3nt: TGTGCCAGCTCACGGGCAGGAGGGTACGAGCAGTACTTC
v_gene: TRBV7-9; j_gene: TRBJ1-1; abundance: -; d_gene: TRBD1; len: 16; CDR3aa: CASSFSGTGANTEAFF; CDR3nt: TGTGCCAGCAGCTTCTCCGGGACAGGGGCGAACACTGAAGCTTTCTTT
v_gene: TRBV30; j_gene: TRBJ1-5; abundance: -; d_gene: TRBD1; len: 13; CDR3aa: CAWKGTGDQPQHF; CDR3nt: TGTGCCTGGAAAGGGACAGGGGATCAGCCCCAGCATTTT
v_gene: TRBV5-4; j_gene: TRBJ1-2; abundance: -; d_gene: TRBD1; len: 14; CDR3aa: CASSWDRGNYGYTF; CDR3nt: TGTGCCAGCAGCTGGGACAGGGGGAACTATGGCTACACCTTC
v_gene: TRBV7-2; j_gene: TRBJ1-5; abundance: -; d_gene: TRBD1; len: 15; CDR3aa: CASSLRTGATQPQHF; CDR3nt: TGTGCCAGCAGCTTAAGGACAGGGGCGACTCAGCCCCAGCATTTT
v_gene: TRBV6-1; j_gene: TRBJ1-1; abundance: -; d_gene: -; len: 14; CDR3aa: CASSGLLMNTEAFF; CDR3nt: TGTGCCAGCAGTGGCCTACTAATGAACACTGAAGCTTTCTTT
v_gene: TRBV15; j_gene: TRBJ2-3; abundance: -; d_gene: -; len: 17; CDR3aa: CATSRDKPSARTDTQYF; CDR3nt: TGTGCCACCAGCAGAGATAAACCGAGTGCTCGCACAGATACGCAGTATTTT
v_gene: TRBV10-2; j_gene: TRBJ2-1; abundance: -; d_gene: TRBD2; len: 15; CDR3aa: CASSEVAGTYNEQFF; CDR3nt: TGCGCCAGCAGTGAGGTAGCGGGAACCTACAATGAGCAGTTCTTC
v_gene: TRBV19; j_gene: TRBJ2-2; abundance: -; d_gene: -; len: 16; CDR3aa: CASSFRELTNTGELFF; CDR3nt: TGTGCCAGTAGTTTCAGGGAATTGACGAACACCGGGGAGCTGTTTTTT
v_gene: TRBV7-6; j_gene: TRBJ1-2; abundance: -; d_gene: -; len: 11; CDR3aa: CASSLEGGYTF; CDR3nt: TGTGCCAGCAGCTTAGAGGGAGGCTACACCTTC
v_gene: TRBV2; j_gene: TRBJ2-3; abundance: -; d_gene: TRBD2; len: 16; CDR3aa: CASRARLAGGQDTQYF; CDR3nt: TGTGCCAGCAGGGCGAGGCTAGCGGGGGGGCAAGATACGCAGTATTTT
v_gene: TRBV2; j_gene: TRBJ2-7; abundance: -; d_gene: -; len: 15; CDR3aa: CASRPGFSKHYEQYF; CDR3nt: TGTGCCAGCAGGCCCGGGTTCTCGAAACACTACGAGCAGTACTTC
v_gene: TRBV6-1; j_gene: TRBJ2-7; abundance: once; d_gene: TRBD2; len: 15; CDR3aa: CASSDPGLLTYEQYF; CDR3nt: TGTGCCAGCAGTGACCCGGGACTACTCACCTACGAGCAGTACTTC
v_gene: TRBV18; j_gene: TRBJ1-1; abundance: once; d_gene: -; len: 16; CDR3aa: CASSPGLTGFGTEAFF; CDR3nt: TGTGCCAGCTCACCCGGATTAACAGGGTTTGGCACTGAAGCTTTCTTT
v_gene: TRBV6-5; j_gene: TRBJ1-2; abundance: once; d_gene: -; len: 14; CDR3aa: CASSPSLRQNGYTF; CDR3nt: TGTGCCAGCAGCCCATCTCTAAGACAGAATGGCTACACCTTC
v_gene: TRBV6-6; j_gene: TRBJ1-1; abundance: -; d_gene: -; len: 13; CDR3aa: CASRPGPQREAFF; CDR3nt: TGTGCCAGCAGGCCGGGACCCCAGAGAGAGGCTTTCTTT
v_gene: TRBV6-6; j_gene: TRBJ2-3; abundance: -; d_gene: TRBD2; len: 16; CDR3aa: CASSYSPGGPTDTQYF; CDR3nt: TGTGCCAGCAGTTACTCCCCGGGGGGGCCCACAGATACGCAGTATTTT
v_gene: TRBV6-6; j_gene: TRBJ2-1; abundance: -; d_gene: -; len: 12; CDR3aa: CASGGLYNEQFF; CDR3nt: TGTGCCAGCGGGGGCCTCTACAATGAGCAGTTCTTC